The 30 T cell receptor beta chains reported below all come from one sample, sequenced in a study of blood T cell repertoires in COVID-19. The protocol was immunoSEQ multiplex PCR, while the TCRdb copy is restricted to in-frame clones and leaves out a portion. The table lists about 120,000 clones, around four fifths of them singletons, with about 11% in the top ten. The specimen was peripheral blood. These receptor sequences come from a man aged 60 to 69 with acute or convalescent COVID-19.

The genes are TRBV6-5 and TRBJ1-1, with TRBD1 identical over 7 bases. CDR3 length: 15 amino acids. V shed 2 bases, J shed 6 bases, and the junction held 9 bases outside the gene matches. Germline values: CDR1 MNHEY, CDR2 SVGAGI. The CDR3: CASSYEAGGTPEAFF. CDR3 nucleotides: TGTGCCAGCAGTTACGAGGCAGGGGGGACACCTGAAGCTTTCTTT.

This chain connects TRBV28 to TRBJ2-7; 13 nucleotides agree with TRBD2. The CDR3 extends over 19 amino acids. Unmatched junction bases numbered 10, after V lost 2 bases and J lost 0 bases. CDR1 is MDHEN and CDR2 is SYDVKM in the germline V gene. The CDR3 protein is CASSLRTSGGGPSSYEQYF. The CDR3 coding sequence is TGTGCCAGCAGTTTAAGGACTAGCGGGGGAGGCCCGAGCTCCTACGAGCAGTACTTC. Together with reference TRBV28 and TRBJ2-7, the CDR3 gives the full variable domain: DVKVTQSSRYLVKRTGEKVFLECVQDMDHENMFWYRQDPGLGLRLIYFSYDVKMKEKGDIPEGYSVSREKKERFSLILESASTNQTSMYLCASSLRTSGGGPSSYEQYFGPGTRLTVT.

V is TRBV19 and J is TRBJ2-7, with 8 bases identical to TRBD1. The CDR3 has 12 amino acids. Per germline, CDR1 LNHDA and CDR2 SQIVND (reference sequence). Unmatched junction bases numbered 3, after V lost 5 bases and J lost 6 bases. CDR3 sequence: CASSRTGSEQYF. In DNA form, the CDR3 reads TGTGCCAGTAGTCGGACAGGGAGCGAGCAGTACTTC.

The chain uses TRBV11-2 and TRBJ2-7; 7 bases are a match to TRBD1. This CDR3 is 15 amino acids long. V was clipped by 5 bases and J by 3 bases; unmatched bases: 10. CDR1 and CDR2 (germline): SGHAT, FQNNGV. CDR3 in amino acids: CASSPVWTGYYEQYF. CDR3 sequence (DNA): TGTGCCAGCAGCCCTGTGTGGACAGGATACTACGAGCAGTACTTC.

The chain links TRBV7-8 to TRBJ2-5, with TRBD2 matching 10 bases. Germline values: CDR1 SGHVS, CDR2 FQNEAQ. Trimming took 7 bases from V and 4 from J; bases not matched to a gene: 12. The length of the CDR3 is 16 residues. CDR3 DNA: TGTGCCAGCACCCCCTTCGGACCTAGCGGGAGAGAGACCCAGTACTTC. Translation gives CASTPFGPSGRETQYF.

V gene TRBV30 combines with J gene TRBJ2-1, with TRBD2 matching over 12 bases. The V gene's germline CDR1 is GTSNPN and CDR2 SVGIG (reference sequence). The V and J ends lost 1 base and 6 bases, in that order; junction bases with no gene match: 4. This CDR3 region has 15 residues. As DNA, the CDR3 is TGTGCCTGGAGTGGACTAGCGGGAGATAGCAATGAGCAGTTCTTC. Amino acids: CAWSGLAGDSNEQFF.

V usage is TRBV7-2 and J usage is TRBJ2-7; 7 nucleotides line up with TRBD2. CDR3 length equals 15 residues. With 5 bases clipped from V and 6 bases from J, the junction kept 13 bases outside the gene matches. The germline gives CDR1 SGHTA, CDR2 FQGNSA. This CDR3 is CASSLLGTTVPEQYF. As DNA, the CDR3 is TGTGCCAGCAGCCTCCTGGGGACTACCGTCCCCGAGCAGTACTTC.

The chain joins TRBV28 to TRBJ1-5; D is unclear. Germline V gives CDR1 MDHEN, CDR2 SYDVKM. V lost 2 bases to trimming and J lost 10 bases, with 15 bases between them. CDR3 length: 14 residues. The CDR3 sequence: CASSLSQSGFPQHF. In nucleotides, the CDR3 is TGTGCCAGCAGTTTAAGTCAATCGGGTTTTCCCCAGCATTTT. The full variable domain, rest sourced from reference TRBV28 and TRBJ1-5, is DVKVTQSSRYLVKRTGEKVFLECVQDMDHENMFWYRQDPGLGLRLIYFSYDVKMKEKGDIPEGYSVSREKKERFSLILESASTNQTSMYLCASSLSQSGFPQHFGDGTRLSIL.

J is TRBJ1-5 and V is TRBV5-1, with 10 bases identical to TRBD1. There are 15 residues in the CDR3. Germline CDR1 is SGHRS and CDR2 is YFSETQ. V lost 3 bases, J lost 3 bases, and 3 bases stayed unmatched. DNA of the CDR3: TGCGCCAGCAGCTACGGGACAGGGGTCAATCAGCCCCAGCATTTT. This sequence encodes CASSYGTGVNQPQHF.

The chain employs TRBV5-4 and TRBJ2-7; a possible D gene is TRBD2 (6 bases). Between the trimmed V and J ends, which lost 4 bases and 3 bases, there was a span of 14 bases. From germline, CDR1 is SGHNT and CDR2 YYREEE (reference sequence). The CDR3 covers 14 residues. The CDR3 spells CASSRRDSFYEQYF. Written as DNA, the CDR3 is TGTGCCAGCAGCCGCCGGGACTCTTTCTACGAGCAGTACTTC.

The V gene is TRBV5-1, the J gene TRBJ1-1; TRBD1 aligns across 7 bases. CDR1 is SGHRS, CDR2 YFSETQ, per germline. With V trimmed by 6 bases and J by 1 base, 15 bases remained unmatched. The CDR3 extends over 17 amino acids. The CDR3 nucleotides are TGCGCCAGCACACCTTCACCGACAGGGAACTGGAACACTGAAGCTTTCTTT. Protein product: CASTPSPTGNWNTEAFF.

V and J are TRBV10-3 and TRBJ1-5; 8 bases align to TRBD1. The germline V gene has CDR1 ENHRY and CDR2 SYGVKD. Losses at the gene ends were 9 bases for V and 2 bases for J; bases not matched to a gene: 18. The CDR3 consists of 18 residues. The CDR3 bases are TGTGCCATTGGTGGGCCACCGGACAGGGATGGTGGCAATCAGCCCCAGCATTTT. Its translation: CAIGGPPDRDGGNQPQHF.

The gene calls are TRBV19 and TRBJ2-2, with D perhaps matching TRBD2 (5 bases). Trimming left V 2 bases short and J 7 bases short, with 11 bases between. The CDR3 length is 14 residues. Germline V gene sequence: CDR1 LNHDA, CDR2 SQIVND (reference sequence). CDR3 DNA sequence: TGTGCCAGTAGTATATGGACGGAGGACGGGGAGCTGTTTTTT. It codes for CASSIWTEDGELFF.

The chain employs TRBV24-1 and TRBJ2-5, with D perhaps TRBD2 (6 bases). Trimming took off 7 bases at V and 5 bases at J, with 22 bases between the two ends. The CDR3 is 16 amino acids. Per the germline V gene, CDR1 is KGHDR and CDR2 is SFDVKD. This CDR3 reads CATSPSLPARGETQYF. CDR3 bases: TGTGCCACCAGCCCCTCTCTCCCGGCTCGGGGGGAGACCCAGTACTTC.

The table lists this clone with a few counts. This chain uses TRBV6-6 with TRBJ1-5; 7 bases are a match to TRBD1. This CDR3 is built from 15 residues. Per the germline V gene, CDR1 is MNHNY and CDR2 is SVGAGI (reference sequence). Losses at the gene ends were 4 bases for V and 7 bases for J; bases not matched to a gene: 10. This CDR3 is CASSFRQGVGQPQHF. DNA for the CDR3: TGTGCCAGCAGTTTTAGGCAGGGGGTAGGACAGCCCCAGCATTTT.

This clone was counted once. The chain couples TRBV2 to TRBJ1-1; D possibly corresponds to TRBD1 (6 bases). The V gene's germline CDR1 is SNHLY and CDR2 FYNNEI. The CDR3 has 13 residues. V was trimmed by 8 bases and J by 1 base, leaving 11 bases between them. The CDR3 region is CASERTENTEAFF. The CDR3, as DNA: TGTGCCAGCGAGCGGACAGAGAACACTGAAGCTTTCTTT.

The V call is TRBV29-1, the J call TRBJ1-1; D is possibly TRBD1 (5 bases). The CDR3 consists of 11 residues. Between the trimmed V and J ends, which lost 5 bases and 6 bases, there was a span of 10 bases. CDR1 is SQVTM and CDR2 is ANQGSEA in the germline V gene. Written as DNA, the CDR3 is TGCAGCGTTAAATTGACAGCTGAAGCTTTCTTT. This sequence encodes CSVKLTAEAFF.

The J gene is TRBJ2-3, the V gene TRBV27, with 9 bases fitting TRBD2. Looked up from germline, CDR1 is MNHEY and CDR2 is SMNVEV (reference sequence). The V and J ends lost 6 bases and 4 bases, in that order; junction bases with no gene match: 11. The CDR3 runs 16 residues. CDR3 region: CASSRRVAGAADTQYF. CDR3 DNA: TGTGCCAGCAGCCGCAGGGTAGCGGGGGCGGCAGATACGCAGTATTTT.

The chain employs TRBV24-1 and TRBJ2-4; TRBD1 matches 10 bases. The CDR3 length is 15 residues. Trimming cost V 3 bases and J 7 bases; bases outside gene matches: 5. The germline gives CDR1 KGHDR, CDR2 SFDVKD. CDR3 amino acids: CATSDPGQGTNIQYF. The CDR3, as DNA: TGTGCCACCAGTGATCCGGGACAGGGGACGAACATTCAGTACTTC.

The chain couples TRBV28 to TRBJ2-6, with TRBD2 matching over 7 bases. The CDR3 runs 16 residues. Unmatched junction bases numbered 5, after V lost 6 bases and J lost 0 bases. CDR1 is MDHEN and CDR2 is SYDVKM in the germline V gene. The CDR3 region is CASRVAGNSGANVLTF. The DNA of the CDR3 is TGTGCCAGCAGGGTAGCGGGTAACTCTGGGGCCAACGTCCTGACTTTC.

The V call is TRBV7-9, the J call TRBJ1-6; TRBD1 aligns across 9 bases. The V and J ends lost 5 bases and 8 bases, in that order; junction bases with no gene match: 10. The CDR3 is 16 amino acids. The V gene's germline CDR1 is SEHNR and CDR2 FQNEAQ (reference sequence). CDR3 nucleotides: TGTGCCAGCAGCAGACTCGACAGGGGGGGGGATTCACCCCTCCACTTT. It is translated as CASSRLDRGGDSPLHF.

This clone occurred a few times. CDR3 region: CASSVVPAGAAGELFF. The DNA of the CDR3 is TGTGCCAGCAGCGTAGTTCCAGCGGGAGCGGCCGGGGAGCTGTTTTTT. This chain uses TRBV9 with TRBJ2-2; 8 nucleotides line up with TRBD2. Germline-derived CDR1 and CDR2 are SGDLS and YYNGEE. J gave up 6 bases and V 0 bases, and 7 bases lay outside the gene matches. CDR3 length: 16 amino acids.

V is TRBV19 and J is TRBJ1-1, with D possibly TRBD1 on 6 matching bases. V lost 2 bases and J 1 base, leaving 11 bases between the germline ends. Germline-derived CDR1 and CDR2 are LNHDA and SQIVND (reference sequence). This CDR3 has 15 amino acids. This CDR3 is CASSIRGTPNTEAFF. As DNA, the CDR3 is TGTGCCAGTAGTATAAGGGGGACACCGAACACTGAAGCTTTCTTT.

The sample holds one count of this clone. This chain joins TRBV10-3 and TRBJ1-4; a weak D match, TRBD1 (5 bases). Germline V CDR1 and CDR2: ENHRY, SYGVKD. The CDR3 runs to 13 residues. The V end was cut by 2 bases, the J end by 7 bases, with 8 bases between. The CDR3 sequence is CAISETGSEKLFF. CDR3 DNA sequence: TGTGCCATCAGTGAGACAGGCTCTGAAAAACTGTTTTTT.

This chain joins TRBV27 and TRBJ2-3; the match to TRBD2 covers 7 bases. CDR3 length: 15 amino acids. V lost 5 bases, J lost 4 bases, and 9 bases stayed unmatched. Germline lookup yields CDR1 MNHEY and CDR2 SMNVEV (reference sequence). This CDR3 reads CASSPRASGPDTQYF. CDR3 nucleotide sequence: TGTGCCAGCAGTCCCAGGGCTAGCGGCCCAGATACGCAGTATTTT.

This sequence joins TRBV10-1 and TRBJ2-7, with no clear D. This CDR3 contains 12 residues. The germline V gene encodes CDR1 WNHNN and CDR2 SYGVQD (reference sequence). V was cut by 5 bases and J by 3 bases, with 8 bases left in between. CDR3 nucleotide sequence: TGCGCCAGCAGTCGGTCGTTCTACGAGCAGTACTTC. Its protein product is CASSRSFYEQYF.

The J gene is TRBJ1-1, the V gene TRBV12-3 or TRBV12-4; D is possibly TRBD1 (5 bases). The CDR3 contains 12 residues. Trimming pared 6 bases from V and 7 bases from J, leaving 12 bases between. Here the CDR3 reads CASRIYQGEAFF. The CDR3 DNA reads TGTGCCAGCAGGATATATCAGGGTGAAGCTTTCTTT.

This clone showed up just a few times. The chain links TRBV28 to TRBJ1-4; TRBD1 aligns across 7 bases. This CDR3 has 13 residues. Germline CDR1 reads MDHEN; CDR2 reads SYDVKM. V shed 8 bases, J shed 8 bases, and the junction held 8 bases outside the gene matches. As DNA, the CDR3 is TGTGCCAGCCAGAGCAGGGGGAGGGAAAAACTGTTTTTT. It yields the protein CASQSRGREKLFF.

This chain connects TRBV5-1 to TRBJ1-5; D is uncertain. CDR1 is SGHRS, CDR2 YFSETQ, per germline. The ends were cut back, 1 base at V and 4 bases at J, with 6 bases in the middle. The CDR3 has 13 residues. CDR3 sequence (DNA): TGCGCCAGCAGCTTGAATATAAATCAGCCCCAGCATTTT. Residues: CASSLNINQPQHF.

The V and J genes are TRBV2 and TRBJ2-3, with a weak D call TRBD2 (5 bases). Per germline, CDR1 SNHLY and CDR2 FYNNEI. This CDR3 region has 13 residues. Trimming took 5 bases from V and 3 from J, leaving 9 bases between them. CDR3 DNA sequence: TGTGCCAGCAGTCCTACTAGGACAGATACGCAGTATTTT. Its translation is CASSPTRTDTQYF.